The following is a TCR beta chain sequence with its context. This sample was included in a study of response to subunit inactivated influenza vaccine. TCRdb re-called the RT-PCR reads with MiXCR, one entry per CDR3 protein. The profile shows about 830,000 distinct CDR3 sequences, less than 20% of them singletons. With 0 bases removed from V and 0 bases from J, the gap between germline ends came to 9 bases. The CDR3 runs 15 residues. The germline CDR1 and CDR2 sequences are LGHNA and YSLEER. The source material was PBMCs from blood, sampled approximately 5 days after vaccination. The rearrangement links TRBV4-3 to TRBJ2-7; D possibly corresponds to TRBD1 (5 bases). This TCR came from a man between 50 and 59 years old who received an inactivated influenza vaccine. The CDR3 nucleotides are TGCGCCAGCAGCCAAGATGTCAGGGTCTCCTACGAGCAGTACTTC. This translates into CASSQDVRVSYEQYF.